These 25 T cell receptor beta chains originate from one sample sequenced in a study of blood T cell repertoires in COVID-19. Produced via immunoSEQ multiplex PCR; TCRdb's table is partial and in-frame only. Among 120,000 to 150,000 clones listed, more than 65% were seen once. The material sequenced was peripheral blood. Source of these receptors: a human donor in a cohort sampled during active COVID-19.

In DNA, the CDR3 is TGTGCCAGCAGTTCCCGGGACAGTTCCAAAAACATTCAGTACTTC. Its translation: CASSSRDSSKNIQYF. The chain is built from TRBV6-5 and TRBJ2-4; 7 positions match TRBD1. After removal of 4 bases from V and 2 bases from J, the junction contained 5 bases not matched to a gene. The germline gives CDR1 MNHEY, CDR2 SVGAGI. The CDR3 extends over 15 amino acids.

The rearrangement joins TRBV5-1 to TRBJ1-6, with 7 bases aligning to TRBD1. J gave up 10 bases and V 2 bases, and 9 bases lay outside the gene matches. Germline values: CDR1 SGHRS, CDR2 YFSETQ. This CDR3 is 15 amino acids long. CDR3 loop: CASSFETGPGSPLHF. The CDR3 region has the DNA TGCGCCAGCAGCTTCGAGACAGGGCCGGGATCACCCCTCCACTTT.

This clone has a single count. The chain uses TRBV6-6 and TRBJ1-1; 9 bases agree with TRBD1. The CDR3 covers 14 residues. Germline V gives CDR1 MNHNY, CDR2 SVGAGI (reference sequence). V shed 5 bases and J 4 bases; nucleotides not matched to a gene: 5. The CDR3: CASSSTQGATEAFF. CDR3 nucleotides: TGTGCCAGCAGTAGTACACAGGGGGCCACTGAAGCTTTCTTT.

The rearrangement uses TRBV25-1 and TRBJ2-1; TRBD1 is a possible D gene (6 bases). CDR1 is MGHDK, CDR2 SYGVNS, per germline. There are 11 residues in the CDR3. Trimming removed 6 bases from V and 8 bases from J, with 8 bases in between. The CDR3 coding sequence is TGTGCCAGCAGGGGGGCCTATGAGCAGTTCTTC. As protein: CASRGAYEQFF.

The chain's CDR3 is CASSLQGVSDTQYF. In DNA, the CDR3 is TGTGCCAGCAGTCTACAGGGTGTTTCAGATACGCAGTATTTT. The V gene is TRBV5-4, the J gene TRBJ2-3; perhaps TRBD1 as D (6 bases). Germline V gene sequence: CDR1 SGHNT, CDR2 YYREEE (reference sequence). Trimming pared 5 bases from V and 4 bases from J, leaving 14 bases between. The CDR3 is 14 amino acids.

The chain couples TRBV20-1 to TRBJ2-1; weak D call: TRBD2 (5 bases). The CDR3 totals 13 residues. Trimming took off 3 bases at V and 6 bases at J, with 12 bases between the two ends. In germline, CDR1 is DFQATT, CDR2 SNEGSKA (reference sequence). CDR3 in DNA: TGCAGTGCTAGTGCAAACGAGGGCAATGAGCAGTTCTTC. It translates to CSASANEGNEQFF.

This rearrangement joins TRBV28 to TRBJ2-7, with 10 bases matching TRBD1. In germline, CDR1 is MDHEN, CDR2 SYDVKM. The CDR3 runs 13 residues. V lost 6 bases, J lost 5 bases, and 4 bases stayed unmatched. The CDR3 DNA reads as TGTGCCAGCAGCACGACAGGGGGCCACGAGCAGTACTTC. This sequence encodes CASSTTGGHEQYF.

The gene calls are TRBV9 and TRBJ2-2; 8 bases fit TRBD2. CDR1 SGDLS and CDR2 YYNGEE come from the germline V gene. The CDR3 contains 15 residues. Germline trimming cut 7 bases from V and 7 bases from J; bases unmatched to any gene: 12. CDR3 protein: CASSAGGGLGGELFF. The CDR3 nucleotides are TGTGCCAGCTCCGCCGGGGGGGGCTTAGGCGGGGAGCTGTTTTTT.

The genes are TRBV28 and TRBJ1-6; perhaps TRBD1 as D (6 bases). V was trimmed by 7 bases and J by 9 bases, leaving 16 bases between them. This CDR3 is built from 14 residues. Per germline, CDR1 MDHEN and CDR2 SYDVKM. CDR3 coding DNA: TGTGCCAGCAAGAAGGACAGTCTGTCTTCACCCCTCCACTTT. Its protein is CASKKDSLSSPLHF.

The chain links TRBV6-1 to TRBJ1-5; no clear D. The CDR3 runs 13 residues. The germline V and J ends were trimmed by 2 bases and 6 bases, with 8 bases remaining between them. Per germline, CDR1 MNHNS and CDR2 SASEGT. The CDR3 DNA is TGTGCCAGCAGTGAACGAGGGTTTCAGCCCCAGCATTTT. Its protein is CASSERGFQPQHF.

The rearrangement joins TRBV5-1 to TRBJ1-4; D call uncertain. With 3 bases removed from V and 5 bases from J, the gap between germline ends came to 11 bases. The CDR3 has 14 residues. Germline V CDR1 and CDR2: SGHRS, YFSETQ. CDR3 amino acids: CASSSQARNEKLFF. DNA of the CDR3: TGCGCCAGCAGCTCTCAGGCCCGGAATGAAAAACTGTTTTTT. The variable domain in full, completed from reference TRBV5-1 and TRBJ1-4, reads KAGVTQTPRYLIKTRGQQVTLSCSPISGHRSVSWYQQTPGQGLQFLFEYFSETQRNKGNFPGRFSGRQFSNSRSEMNVSTLELGDSALYLCASSSQARNEKLFFGSGTQLSVL.

The chain combines TRBV11-2 with TRBJ1-6, with a tentative D call TRBD1 (6 bases). This CDR3 spans 16 amino acids. The ends were cut back, 6 bases at V and 4 bases at J, with 16 bases in the middle. Germline V gene sequence: CDR1 SGHAT, CDR2 FQNNGV. The CDR3 region is CASSSSGTTYNSPLHF. CDR3 in DNA: TGTGCCAGCAGTTCCTCCGGGACAACTTATAATTCACCCCTCCACTTT. Full variable domain (remainder filled in from reference TRBV11-2 and TRBJ1-6): EAGVAQSPRYKIIEKRQSVAFWCNPISGHATLYWYQQILGQGPKLLIQFQNNGVVDDSQLPKDRFSAERLKGVDSTLKIQPAKLEDSAVYLCASSSSGTTYNSPLHFGNGTRLTVT.

V is TRBV4-2 and J is TRBJ2-5; a weak D match, TRBD1 (5 bases). Germline values: CDR1 LGHNA, CDR2 YNFKEQ. The germline V and J ends were trimmed by 6 bases and 5 bases, with 10 bases remaining between them. The CDR3 totals 12 residues. In DNA, the CDR3 is TGTGCCAGCAGTACGGCAGGGGAGACCCAGTACTTC. It specifies CASSTAGETQYF.

This sequence joins TRBV19 and TRBJ2-2; the match to TRBD1 covers 9 bases. The CDR3 consists of 15 residues. Germline V gene data show CDR1 as LNHDA and CDR2 as SQIVND (reference sequence). Trimming removed 4 bases from V and 2 bases from J; junction bases left unmatched: 2. CDR3: CASSTTGGNTGELFF. The CDR3 nucleotides read TGTGCCAGTAGTACTACAGGGGGCAACACCGGGGAGCTGTTTTTT. Complete variable domain (other parts from reference TRBV19 and TRBJ2-2): DGGITQSPKYLFRKEGQNVTLSCEQNLNHDAMYWYRQDPGQGLRLIYYSQIVNDFQKGDIAEGYSVSREKKESFPLTVTSAQKNPTAFYLCASSTTGGNTGELFFGEGSRLTVL.

This clone was detected once. The chain recombines TRBV20-1 with TRBJ2-7, with 8 positions matching TRBD1. V gave up 3 bases and J gave up 4 bases; unmatched junction bases: 8. Germline V gives CDR1 DFQATT, CDR2 SNEGSKA (reference sequence). This CDR3 is 14 amino acids long. The DNA for the CDR3 is TGCAGTGCTAGTCAAGGACAGGGACTTTACGAGCAGTACTTC. Amino acids: CSASQGQGLYEQYF.

CDR3 protein: CASSFGGPNQPQHF. The CDR3, as DNA: TGTGCCAGCAGTTTCGGGGGTCCCAATCAGCCCCAGCATTTT. V is TRBV27 and J is TRBJ1-5, with a weak D call TRBD1 (5 bases). CDR3 size: 14 residues. Trimming left V 3 bases short and J 3 bases short, with 9 bases between. Germline V gene lookup returns CDR1 MNHEY and CDR2 SMNVEV (reference sequence).

The chain combines TRBV19 with TRBJ1-2, with a possible D match to TRBD1 (5 bases). The CDR3 is 13 residues long. CDR1 and CDR2 from the germline V gene are LNHDA and SQIVND (reference sequence). Trimming left V 7 bases short and J 4 bases short, with 13 bases between. CDR3 region: CASTTGGTYGYTF. CDR3 in DNA: TGTGCCAGTACCACCGGGGGGACCTATGGCTACACCTTC. Full variable domain (remainder filled in from reference TRBV19 and TRBJ1-2): DGGITQSPKYLFRKEGQNVTLSCEQNLNHDAMYWYRQDPGQGLRLIYYSQIVNDFQKGDIAEGYSVSREKKESFPLTVTSAQKNPTAFYLCASTTGGTYGYTFGSGTRLTVV.

The rearrangement links TRBV2 to TRBJ2-3; 8 bases are a match to TRBD1. The CDR3 length is 16 residues. Per the germline V gene, CDR1 is SNHLY and CDR2 is FYNNEI. Germline trimming cut 7 bases from V and 3 bases from J; bases unmatched to any gene: 12. The CDR3 region is CASTTLDRGSTDTQYF. The CDR3 DNA reads as TGTGCCAGCACCACCCTCGACAGGGGTTCAACAGATACGCAGTATTTT.

The chain has TRBV28 and TRBJ1-1, with TRBD1 matching 8 bases. The J segment lost 2 bases and the V segment lost 8 bases, leaving 7 bases of the junction unmatched. CDR1 is MDHEN, CDR2 SYDVKM, per germline. The CDR3 sequence is 14 residues long. As DNA, the CDR3 is TGTGCCAGCCGGACAGGGAGTATAAACACTGAAGCTTTCTTT. Amino acids: CASRTGSINTEAFF.

The chain uses TRBV3-1 (or the pseudogene TRBV3-2) and TRBJ1-2, with D uncertain. V lost 4 bases, J lost 10 bases, and 16 bases lay in between. CDR1 is LGHDT and CDR2 is YNNKEL in the germline V gene (reference sequence). CDR3 length: 13 residues. The CDR3 bases are TGTGCCAGCAGCCGCGGCGGGGTCGGCGACTACACCTTC. Its translation is CASSRGGVGDYTF.

The rearrangement uses TRBV28 and TRBJ1-2, with 7 bases that match TRBD1. Trimming cost V 2 bases and J 1 base; bases outside gene matches: 10. CDR1 MDHEN and CDR2 SYDVKM come from the germline V gene. CDR3 length: 17 residues. The CDR3 loop reads CASSLGGGAGGNYGYTF. The CDR3 DNA reads as TGTGCCAGCAGTTTAGGAGGGGGCGCTGGGGGTAACTATGGCTACACCTTC.

The chain links TRBV6-5 to TRBJ2-3; a possible D gene is TRBD2 (5 bases). Germline V CDR1 and CDR2: MNHEY, SVGAGI. V dropped 0 bases and J dropped 0 bases, with 7 bases sitting between them. CDR3 length: 15 amino acids. This CDR3 is CASSYSLASTDTQYF. The CDR3 DNA reads TGTGCCAGCAGTTACTCGCTAGCCAGCACAGATACGCAGTATTTT.

This chain connects TRBV11-3 to TRBJ2-1; 8 bases are a match to TRBD2. The germline V gene encodes CDR1 SGHNT and CDR2 YENEEA. Trimming at V came to 0 bases and at J to 10 bases, leaving 5 bases not matched to a gene. The CDR3 has 14 amino acids. CDR3 sequence reads: CASSLEGAGGEQFF. For the CDR3, the DNA is TGTGCCAGCAGCTTAGAGGGGGCGGGGGGCGAGCAGTTCTTC.

This clone was found many times. The genes are TRBV5-4 and TRBJ2-7, with 7 bases that match TRBD1. The V segment lost 3 bases and the J segment 1 base; nucleotides outside the gene matches: 7. This CDR3 has 15 residues. Germline V gives CDR1 SGHNT, CDR2 YYREEE (reference sequence). DNA of the CDR3: TGTGCCAGCAGCTCCGGGACAGACGCTTCCTACGAGCAGTACTTC. Protein sequence: CASSSGTDASYEQYF.

The V gene is TRBV6-4, the J gene TRBJ2-1; D is unresolved. V was cut by 4 bases and J by 6 bases, with 16 bases left in between. The CDR3 has 15 residues. Germline CDR1 MRHNA, CDR2 SNTAGT. The CDR3 sequence: CASSGPLLESNEQFF. CDR3 coding DNA: TGTGCCAGCAGTGGGCCCCTCTTGGAGAGCAATGAGCAGTTCTTC.